Each of the 5 T cell receptor beta chains below was sequenced from the same sample in a study of blood T cell repertoires in COVID-19. Assay used: immunoSEQ multiplex PCR; TCRdb lists only in-frame clones, some missing. The sample records a few hundred thousand clones, around nine tenths being singletons. Sequenced input: PBMCs or T cells enriched from blood (not recorded which). Source of these receptors: a woman in her 40s who had recovered from COVID-19.

As concerns this clone: The CDR3 carries no conserved terminal phenylalanine or tryptophan, so it likely arises from a read error. The DNA is left out, because the CDR3 cannot be placed on it with certainty; the CDR3 is given as TCRdb lists it. The gene calls are TRBV29-1 and TRBJ2-3; whether TRBD2, the table's D call, matches the DNA was not checked. The CDR3 is 12 residues long, counting both termini. Germline CDR1 is SQVTM and CDR2 is ANQGSEA. This CDR3 is CSVVPHSGTSRL.

This chain connects TRBV20-1 to TRBJ2-7, with a weak D call TRBD2 (6 bases). Trimming pared 3 bases from V and 3 bases from J, leaving 24 bases between. The CDR3 consists of 17 residues. Germline V lookup: CDR1 DFQATT, CDR2 SNEGSKA (reference sequence). This chain's CDR3 is CSASQLEGLASLYEQYF. The CDR3 DNA reads TGCAGTGCTAGTCAACTCGAAGGCCTAGCGAGCCTCTACGAGCAGTACTTC.

The chain couples TRBV7-6 to TRBJ2-3; possible D gene TRBD2, 6 bases. Trimming cost V 6 bases and J 4 bases, with 20 bases left between them. This CDR3 has 16 residues. Germline V gives CDR1 SGHVS, CDR2 FNYEAQ. The CDR3 is CASRFPTGERADTQYF. The CDR3 DNA is TGTGCCAGCAGGTTTCCAACGGGGGAGAGGGCAGATACGCAGTATTTT.

J is TRBJ2-3 and V is TRBV21-1; the table's TRBD2 call for D was not verified on the DNA. TRBV21-1 is marked as a pseudogene. The CDR3 contains 17 residues. The CDR3 here is CASSKDPPSGGPDTQYF. The CDR3 bases are TGTGCCAGCAGCAAAGACCCTCCTAGCGGGGGGCCAGATACGCAGTATTTT.

The chain is built from TRBV9 and TRBJ2-7; TRBD2 agrees at 10 bases. The CDR3 has 15 residues. The germline V gene encodes CDR1 SGDLS and CDR2 YYNGEE. V trimming: 0 bases; J trimming: 7 bases; junction bases outside the gene matches: 7. The chain's CDR3 is CASSVGLAGVAEQYF. The CDR3 DNA sequence: TGTGCCAGCAGCGTAGGGCTAGCGGGAGTCGCGGAGCAGTACTTC. Full variable domain (outside the CDR3, taken from reference TRBV9 and TRBJ2-7): DSGVTQTPKHLITATGQRVTLRCSPRSGDLSVYWYQQSLDQGLQFLIQYYNGEERAKGNILERFSAQQFPDLHSELNLSSLELGDSALYFCASSVGLAGVAEQYFGPGTRLTVT.